Following are 13 T cell receptor beta chains from one sample sequenced in a study of blood T cell repertoires in COVID-19. Profiled with immunoSEQ multiplex PCR; TCRdb holds only in-frame clones, not every one. The table includes about 240,000 clones, roughly 89% detected once. The sequenced material came from PBMCs or T cells enriched from blood (not recorded which). The receptors shown here come from a man aged 35 to 55 who had recovered from COVID-19.

The V gene is TRBV19, the J gene TRBJ1-1; 7 nucleotides line up with TRBD1. This CDR3 comprises 14 residues. V gave up 6 bases and J gave up 5 bases; unmatched junction bases: 9. Germline V CDR1 and CDR2: LNHDA, SQIVND (reference sequence). This chain's CDR3 is CASRNDRVWTEAFF. The CDR3 DNA sequence: TGTGCCAGTAGAAACGACAGGGTGTGGACTGAAGCTTTCTTT.

The V gene is TRBV7-2, the J gene TRBJ1-5, with D possibly TRBD1 on 5 matching bases. Germline V CDR1 and CDR2: SGHTA, FQGNSA. The V gene lost 3 bases and the J gene lost 1 base, with 7 bases spanning the gap. CDR3 size: 14 residues. The CDR3 loop is CASSLTVSNQPQHF. The DNA for the CDR3 is TGTGCCAGCAGCTTGACAGTAAGCAATCAGCCCCAGCATTTT.

This chain links TRBV5-6 with TRBJ1-5; no clear D. This CDR3 comprises 16 residues. Germline-derived CDR1 and CDR2 are SGHDT and YYEEEE. The V gene lost 0 bases and the J gene lost 1 base, with 11 bases spanning the gap. CDR3 protein: CASSLAGAASNQPQHF. The CDR3 bases are TGTGCCAGCAGCTTGGCCGGTGCAGCGAGCAATCAGCCCCAGCATTTT.

The chain has TRBV27 and TRBJ2-1; D is perhaps TRBD1 (6 bases). The CDR3 is 14 amino acids. CDR1 and CDR2 (germline): MNHEY, SMNVEV (reference sequence). V lost 2 bases, J lost 1 base, and 6 bases lay in between. In DNA, the CDR3 is TGTGCCAGCAGTTTAGGACAGTCCTACAATGAGCAGTTCTTC. Translated, it gives CASSLGQSYNEQFF.

The rearrangement joins TRBV3-1 (or the pseudogene TRBV3-2) to TRBJ2-2, with 9 bases aligning to TRBD2. Germline values: CDR1 LGHDT, CDR2 YNNKEL (reference sequence). V shed 1 base, J shed 7 bases, and the junction held 7 bases outside the gene matches. The length of the CDR3 is 16 residues. Here the CDR3 reads CASSQVGGRAGGELFF. The CDR3 nucleotides read TGTGCCAGCAGCCAAGTTGGCGGGAGGGCCGGCGGGGAGCTGTTTTTT.

This chain links TRBV29-1 with TRBJ2-3, with TRBD2 identical over 7 bases. CDR1 SQVTM and CDR2 ANQGSEA come from the germline V gene. There are 13 residues in the CDR3. Germline trimming cut 8 bases from V and 2 bases from J; bases unmatched to any gene: 7. The CDR3 is CSSRTRNTDTQYF. CDR3 nucleotides: TGCAGCTCCCGGACTAGAAACACAGATACGCAGTATTTT.

V usage is TRBV7-6 and J usage is TRBJ2-6; D gene uncertain. The V gene's germline CDR1 is SGHVS and CDR2 FNYEAQ. Between the trimmed V and J ends, which lost 2 bases and 0 bases, there was a span of 14 bases. This CDR3 is 18 amino acids long. The CDR3 region is CASSLRWAGSSGANVLTF. The CDR3 DNA reads as TGTGCCAGCAGCTTAAGGTGGGCAGGTAGCTCTGGGGCCAACGTCCTGACTTTC.

This chain joins TRBV7-9 and TRBJ2-3; TRBD1 matches 7 bases. Trimming removed 0 bases from V and 1 base from J; junction bases left unmatched: 7. Per the germline V gene, CDR1 is SEHNR and CDR2 is FQNEAQ (reference sequence). The CDR3 sequence is 17 residues long. CDR3 nucleotides: TGTGCCAGCAGCTTAGCCCTAGGGGGCATGGGCACAGATACGCAGTATTTT. The encoded protein is CASSLALGGMGTDTQYF. The full variable domain, its missing parts supplied by reference TRBV7-9 and TRBJ2-3, is DTGVSQNPRHKITKRGQNVTFRCDPISEHNRLYWYRQTLGQGPEFLTYFQNEAQLEKSRLLSDRFSAERPKGSFSTLEIQRTEQGDSAMYLCASSLALGGMGTDTQYFGPGTRLTVL.

The chain carries TRBV5-1 and TRBJ2-7; 8 bases agree with TRBD1. This CDR3 has 15 residues. CDR1 is SGHRS and CDR2 is YFSETQ in the germline V gene. V shed 4 bases, J shed 0 bases, and the junction held 6 bases outside the gene matches. CDR3 sequence (DNA): TGCGCCAGCAGCCGGGGACAGGACGCCTCCTACGAGCAGTACTTC. The encoded protein is CASSRGQDASYEQYF. The whole variable domain, remainder taken from reference TRBV5-1 and TRBJ2-7, is KAGVTQTPRYLIKTRGQQVTLSCSPISGHRSVSWYQQTPGQGLQFLFEYFSETQRNKGNFPGRFSGRQFSNSRSEMNVSTLELGDSALYLCASSRGQDASYEQYFGPGTRLTVT.

This chain connects TRBV9 to TRBJ2-7; 8 bases fit TRBD2. The germline V gene encodes CDR1 SGDLS and CDR2 YYNGEE. Trimming cost V 2 bases and J 1 base; bases outside gene matches: 5. The CDR3 has 15 residues. CDR3 residues: CASSVAGGRSYEQYF. The CDR3 region has the DNA TGTGCCAGCAGCGTGGCGGGGGGTCGATCCTACGAGCAGTACTTC.

V is TRBV27 and J is TRBJ1-5; 10 bases align to TRBD1. V dropped 6 bases and J dropped 4; count of bases not matched to a gene: 15. The CDR3 spans 18 residues. The germline V gene encodes CDR1 MNHEY and CDR2 SMNVEV (reference sequence). CDR3 region: CASRTTGGAGSANQPQHF. In nucleotides, the CDR3 is TGTGCCAGCAGGACGACAGGGGGCGCGGGGAGTGCGAATCAGCCCCAGCATTTT.

The chain carries TRBV4-1 and TRBJ1-4, with 8 bases that match TRBD1. Germline trimming cut 3 bases from V and 12 bases from J; bases unmatched to any gene: 9. The CDR3 loop spans 14 amino acids. Germline V gene sequence: CDR1 MGHRA, CDR2 YSYEKL. The CDR3 DNA sequence: TGCGCCAGCAGCCACGGACAGGGCTTAGGGGAACTGTTTTTT. It translates to CASSHGQGLGELFF.

The chain is built from TRBV5-1 and TRBJ2-1; 10 bases align to TRBD2. With 4 bases clipped from V and 0 bases from J, the junction kept 4 bases outside the gene matches. In germline, CDR1 is SGHRS, CDR2 YFSETQ. CDR3 length: 16 residues. The CDR3 sequence: CASSTLAGGSYNEQFF. The CDR3 DNA follows: TGCGCCAGCAGCACTTTAGCGGGGGGCTCCTACAATGAGCAGTTCTTC.